This entry lists 23 T cell receptor beta chains sequenced from one sample in a study of tumor-infiltrating lymphocytes in primary liver carcinoma. Without any cell sorting, roughly 20-32 mg of bulk tissue yielded co-extracted RNA and DNA. The template, approximately 500 ng total RNA, yielded TCR beta cDNA made with a constant-region primer. Generation of the TCR beta libraries relied on three nested multiplex PCR rounds using slightly modified ARM-PCR. Two initial PCR rounds of approximately 10 cycles each paired TRBV1-TRBV30 forward primers with a C-beta reverse primer. TCRdb reanalysed the multiplex PCR reads using MiXCR and keeps one entry per CDR3 protein. The data hold more than 95,000 distinct CDR3 sequences, with 64% observed a single time. What was sequenced was liver tumor tissue from sampling region 3. The subset is: tumor region T3, left-lateral pole. These receptors originate from a woman in her fifties or sixties with primary liver carcinoma and hepatitis B virus infection.

The V gene is TRBV29-1, the J gene TRBJ2-1; possible D gene TRBD2, 5 bases. Germline V gene sequence: CDR1 SQVTM, CDR2 ANQGSEA. The V gene lost 4 bases and the J gene lost 3 bases, with 13 bases spanning the gap. This CDR3 has 14 amino acids. The CDR3 loop reads CSVGGGSYYNEQFF. CDR3 nucleotides: TGCAGCGTTGGAGGAGGCAGTTACTACAATGAGCAGTTCTTC.

The chain has TRBV11-1 and TRBJ2-2; 10 nucleotides align to TRBD2. This CDR3 is built from 17 residues. V was pared by 11 bases and J by 9 bases, with 21 bases of the junction left unmatched. Germline V CDR1 and CDR2: SGHAT, FQDESV (reference sequence). The CDR3, as DNA: TGTGCCTGCATCCCAGGAAGACTAGCGGGTTTGGCCCGGGAGCTGTTTTTT. Amino acids: CACIPGRLAGLARELFF.

The chain uses TRBV28 and TRBJ2-3, with D possibly matching TRBD1 (5 bases). The ends were cut back, 2 bases at V and 0 bases at J, with 15 bases in the middle. From germline, CDR1 is MDHEN and CDR2 SYDVKM. This CDR3 region has 17 residues. The CDR3: CASSLSGAQYSTDTQYF. As DNA, the CDR3 is TGTGCCAGCAGTTTAAGTGGGGCACAATATAGCACAGATACGCAGTATTTT.

This clonotype was seen more than once but under ten times. V is TRBV25-1 and J is TRBJ1-6; 7 bases align to TRBD1. The J segment lost 4 bases and the V segment lost 4 bases, leaving 1 base of the junction unmatched. The CDR3 loop spans 14 amino acids. The germline V gene has CDR1 MGHDK and CDR2 SYGVNS. The CDR3 protein is CASSGTGYNSPLHF. Written as DNA, the CDR3 is TGTGCCAGCAGTGGGACAGGTTATAATTCACCCCTCCACTTT.

Concerning this clonotype: This CDR3 is missing its conserved last phenylalanine or tryptophan, likely due to a read error. It is unclear where the CDR3 begins or ends on the DNA, so no DNA is shown, and the CDR3 is as TCRdb lists it. The V and J genes are TRBV11-3 and TRBJ1-2; the D call of TRBD1 is as the table states it, not checked on the DNA. The V gene's germline CDR1 is SGHNT and CDR2 YENEEA. Ends included, the CDR3 has 13 residues. The CDR3 loop reads CASSPTGGNGCTS.

Concerning this clonotype: Since a much larger clone is just one base distant, this may be a read error. The chain joins TRBV12-3 or TRBV12-4 to TRBJ2-3; D unclear. This CDR3 is 12 amino acids long. CDR3 sequence: CASSSDTDAQYF. CDR3 nucleotides: TGTGCCAGCAGTTCCGACACAGATGCGCAGTATTTT.

Remarks on this clonotype: At one end, the junction sequence differs from germline, possibly due to a read error. The V call is TRBV7-9, the J call TRBJ2-1, with 7 bases matching TRBD2. The CDR3 is made up of 16 amino acids. Germline V CDR1 and CDR2: SEHNR, FQNEAQ (reference sequence). CDR3 sequence reads: CASSLLRGGGNNEHFF. The CDR3, as DNA: TGTGCCAGCAGCTTACTTCGAGGCGGGGGAAACAATGAGCACTTCTTC.

This chain connects TRBV20-1 to TRBJ2-4; 7 bases map to TRBD2. CDR1 and CDR2 (germline): DFQATT, SNEGSKA (reference sequence). The CDR3 is 13 residues long. V dropped 3 bases and J dropped 5; count of bases not matched to a gene: 4. CDR3 sequence: CSARERDQNIQYF. In DNA form, the CDR3 reads TGCAGTGCTAGGGAGCGGGACCAAAACATTCAGTACTTC.

The table lists this clonotype with many counts. The rearrangement uses TRBV29-1 and TRBJ2-5; 9 bases agree with TRBD1. The length of the CDR3 is 14 residues. Germline lookup yields CDR1 SQVTM and CDR2 ANQGSEA. V lost 6 bases, J lost 5 bases, and 10 bases stayed unmatched. The CDR3 bases are TGCAGCGTAATATCACAGGGGGCGTGGGAGACCCAGTACTTC. Translating gives CSVISQGAWETQYF.

A word on this clonotype: One base away lies a much larger clone, so this may be a sequencing read error. The genes are TRBV5-4 and TRBJ2-7, with D perhaps assigned TRBD1 or TRBD2 (5 bases each). The CDR3 is made up of 14 amino acids. CDR1 and CDR2 (germline): SGHNT, YYREEE (reference sequence). CDR3 sequence (DNA): TGTCCCAGCAGCTCCGGGACCGTCCCCTACGAGCAGTACTTC. Encoded protein: CPSSSGTVPYEQYF. Full variable domain (rest looked up from reference TRBV5-4 and TRBJ2-7): ETGVTQSPTHLIKTRGQQVTLRCSSQSGHNTVSWYQQALGQGPQFIFQYYREEENGRGNFPPRFSGLQFPNYSSELNVNALELDDSALYLCPSSSGTVPYEQYFGPGTRLTVT.

A word on this clonotype: Its ends do not fully match the called genes, so a read error is possible. The J gene is TRBJ2-1, the V gene TRBV11-2; 14 bases are shared with TRBD2. Germline V gives CDR1 SGHAT, CDR2 FQNNGV. This CDR3 contains 17 residues. The CDR3 bases are TGTGCCAGCAGCAGGAGACTAGCGGGAGGGCCGAGGCATGAGCAATTCTTC. It encodes CASSRRLAGGPRHEQFF. The whole variable domain, filled in from reference TRBV11-2 and TRBJ2-1, reads EAGVAQSPRYKIIEKRQSVAFWCNPISGHATLYWYQQILGQGPKLLIQFQNNGVVDDSQLPKDRFSAERLKGVDSTLKIQPAKLEDSAVYLCASSRRLAGGPRHEQFFGPGTRLTVL.

This clonotype was counted ten times or more. The chain links TRBV5-4 to TRBJ1-2; D is possibly TRBD1 (6 bases). The CDR3 contains 14 residues. Deletions cut 4 bases from V and 6 bases from J, with 16 bases between. Per the germline V gene, CDR1 is SGHNT and CDR2 is YYREEE (reference sequence). CDR3 amino acids: CASSVAFGGDGYTF. DNA for the CDR3: TGTGCCAGCAGCGTCGCTTTCGGGGGCGATGGCTACACCTTC.

With regard to this clonotype: A much more abundant neighbour one base away suggests this may be a read error. V and J are TRBV7-8 and TRBJ1-6; 8 positions match TRBD1. After removal of 5 bases from V and 10 bases from J, the junction contained 7 bases not matched to a gene. CDR3 length equals 14 residues. Per germline, CDR1 SGHVS and CDR2 FQNEAQ. The CDR3, as DNA: TGTGCCAGCAGCATGACAGGGGACGACTCACCCCTCCACTTT. Translating it yields CASSMTGDDSPLHF.

J is TRBJ2-5 and V is TRBV18, with a weak D call TRBD1 (6 bases). Germline CDR1 and CDR2: KGHSH and LQKENI. The CDR3 length is 14 residues. V was cut by 2 bases and J by 5 bases, with 12 bases left in between. The CDR3: CASSPNPGVETQYF. As DNA, the CDR3 is TGTGCCAGCTCACCAAATCCAGGGGTGGAGACCCAGTACTTC.

A remark on this clonotype: The CDR3 ends on some other residue instead of the conserved phenylalanine or tryptophan, so this is likely a read error. No DNA is shown, since the ends of the CDR3 on it are uncertain; the CDR3 is the one TCRdb lists. This chain joins TRBV11-2 and TRBJ2-7; the DNA was not compared with TRBD1, the D call given in the table. From germline, CDR1 is SGHAT and CDR2 FQNNGV. Termini included, the CDR3 measures 13 amino acids. This chain's CDR3 is CASSLHRVYEQYC.

This clonotype was seen at least ten times. The CDR3 protein is CASSQDKRSTDTQYF. CDR3 in DNA: TGCGCCAGCAGCCAAGATAAGCGGAGCACAGATACGCAGTATTTT. This sequence joins TRBV4-1 and TRBJ2-3, with D possibly TRBD2 on 5 matching bases. Germline V gene lookup returns CDR1 MGHRA and CDR2 YSYEKL. This CDR3 comprises 15 residues. Trimming took 0 bases from V and 0 from J, leaving 7 bases between them.

About this clonotype: The junction departs from the called germline gene at one end, perhaps through a read error. This chain links TRBV6-4 with TRBJ2-3; tentative D call: TRBD1 (7 bases). Germline lookup yields CDR1 MRHNA and CDR2 SNTAGT. This CDR3 is built from 14 residues. The CDR3 DNA reads as TGTGCCAGCAGTGACAGGGGGCCGGGAGATATGCAGTATTTT. Its translation: CASSDRGPGDMQYF.

Turning to this clonotype: One junction end does not reproduce the germline sequence, and a read error may be involved. This rearrangement joins TRBV29-1 to TRBJ1-2, with TRBD1 matching 8 bases. This CDR3 spans 15 amino acids. Germline CDR1 is SQVTM and CDR2 is ANQGSEA. CDR3 residues: CSVEEGQGAPYDYTF. The CDR3 coding sequence is TGCAGCGTTGAAGAGGGGCAGGGGGCACCCTATGACTACACCTTC.

Worth noting for this clonotype: With a much larger clone just one base away, this may be a read error. The rearrangement uses TRBV12-3 or TRBV12-4 and TRBJ1-4; D remains ambiguous. This CDR3 is built from 14 residues. CDR3 amino acids: CASTLEWANEELFF. The CDR3 bases are TGTGCCAGCACTTTGGAGTGGGCTAATGAAGAACTGTTTTTT.

The chain carries TRBV4-1 and TRBJ2-3; the D gene is possibly TRBD2 (5 bases). The germline CDR1 and CDR2 sequences are MGHRA and YSYEKL. Trimming stripped 8 bases from V and 2 bases from J, with 11 bases between. The CDR3 runs 13 residues. The CDR3: CASEDSNTDTQYF. The CDR3 bases are TGCGCCAGCGAGGACTCTAACACAGATACGCAGTATTTT.

To note about this clonotype: The germline gene is not matched at one end of the junction; a read error may be the cause. CDR3: CAGSQTANQSGNEQFF. The CDR3 bases are TGTGCCGGCAGTCAAACCGCCAACCAATCGGGTAATGAGCAGTTCTTC. The chain recombines TRBV11-1 with TRBJ2-1; D unclear. CDR1 SGHAT and CDR2 FQDESV come from the germline V gene (reference sequence). CDR3 length: 16 amino acids.

This chain joins TRBV19 and TRBJ2-2, with 9 nucleotides matching TRBD1. V lost 7 bases and J lost 1; bases outside the gene matches: 1. The germline V gene has CDR1 LNHDA and CDR2 SQIVND (reference sequence). CDR3 length: 14 residues. The chain's CDR3 is CASMGQGNTGELFF. The CDR3 DNA follows: TGTGCCAGTATGGGACAGGGGAACACCGGGGAGCTGTTTTTT.

This clonotype was counted once. This rearrangement joins TRBV29-1 to TRBJ1-2; no clear D gene. V lost 4 bases to trimming and J lost 4 bases, with 16 bases between them. The CDR3 spans 14 residues. Germline assignment: CDR1 SQVTM and CDR2 ANQGSEA. CDR3 sequence: CSVGAYDGSYGYTF. CDR3 bases: TGCAGCGTTGGAGCCTATGACGGCTCCTATGGCTACACCTTC. The full variable domain, with the rest looked up from reference TRBV29-1 and TRBJ1-2, is SAVISQKPSRDICQRGTSLTIQCQVDSQVTMMFWYRQQPGQSLTLIATANQGSEATYESGFVIDKFPISRPNLTFSTLTVSNMSPEDSSIYLCSVGAYDGSYGYTFGSGTRLTVV.